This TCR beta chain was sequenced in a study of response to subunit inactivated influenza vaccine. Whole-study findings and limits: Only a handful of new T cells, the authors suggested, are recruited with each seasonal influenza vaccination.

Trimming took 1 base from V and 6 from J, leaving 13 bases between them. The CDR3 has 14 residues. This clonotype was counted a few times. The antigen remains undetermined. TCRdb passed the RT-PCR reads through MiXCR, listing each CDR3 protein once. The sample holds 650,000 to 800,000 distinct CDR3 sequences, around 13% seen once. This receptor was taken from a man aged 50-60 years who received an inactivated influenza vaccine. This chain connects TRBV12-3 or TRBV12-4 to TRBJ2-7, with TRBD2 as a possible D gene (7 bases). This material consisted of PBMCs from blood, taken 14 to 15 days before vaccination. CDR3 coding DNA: TGTGCCAGCAGTTTAGGAGGGGGAGGGGGCGAGCAGTACTTC. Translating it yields CASSLGGGGGEQYF.